This is a list of T cell receptor beta chains from one sample in a study of beta chain features in type 1 diabetes. Assay used: immunoSEQ multiplex PCR; TCRdb lists only in-frame clones, some missing. The repertoire holds over 200,000 clones, roughly 11% seen once, with about 0.018% in the top ten. The sample taken for sequencing was naive CD4+ T cells from blood. These receptors were obtained from a man younger than 40 with type 1 diabetes. The CDR3 runs from the conserved cysteine through the conserved F or W. Fields, in order: CDR3 length, D gene, V gene, J gene, clone size, CDR3 DNA, CDR3 protein. The D gene is left open where the match is weak. Some rows mark clone size as missing; the rest say once, few, many or name a class of expanded clone.

>16|TRBD2|TRBV5-1|TRBJ2-1|NA
TGCGCCAGCAGCTTGGTCGCGGGGGGGCAATACAATGAGCAGTTCTTC
CASSLVAGGQYNEQFF
>13|NA|TRBV5-6|TRBJ1-2|NA
TGTGCCAGCAGCTTGGCCATCGGGGATGGCTACACCTTC
CASSLAIGDGYTF
>17|NA|TRBV28|TRBJ2-5|NA
TGTGCCAGCAGTCTCCCAACGGGTTCCTTGGTTGAGGAGACCCAGTACTTC
CASSLPTGSLVEETQYF
>13|NA|TRBV5-1|TRBJ2-1|NA
TGCGCCAGCAGCTTAAGCCGTGACAATGAGCAGTTCTTC
CASSLSRDNEQFF
>13|NA|TRBV7-2|TRBJ2-7|few
TGTGCCAGCAGCCAGGGACTGAACTACGAGCAGTACTTC
CASSQGLNYEQYF
>17|TRBD2|TRBV9|TRBJ2-1|NA
TGTGCCAGCAGCGAGTCTTCCGGGGGGGCCAGATACAATGAGCAGTTCTTC
CASSESSGGARYNEQFF
>13|NA|TRBV14|TRBJ2-1|NA
TGTGCCAGCAGCCCCCCCCCGGGGAATGAGCAGTTCTTC
CASSPPPGNEQFF
>14|NA|TRBV10-3|TRBJ2-3|few
TGTGCCATCAGTGTGAACGGTGTCACAGATACGCAGTATTTT
CAISVNGVTDTQYF
>13|TRBD1|TRBV4-1|TRBJ1-1|few
TGCGCCAGCAGCCCTGGGACAGGGCGGTCGGCTTTCTTT
CASSPGTGRSAFF
>14|TRBD1|TRBV30|TRBJ2-7|NA
TGTGCCTGGAGGGGCAGGGGGCAATCTCACGAGCAGTACTTC
CAWRGRGQSHEQYF
>16|TRBD2|TRBV7-3|TRBJ2-7|NA
TGTGCCAGCAGCTTAAGCCCGACTAGCGTGAGCTACGAGCAGTACTTC
CASSLSPTSVSYEQYF
>17|TRBD1|TRBV10-3|TRBJ1-1|NA
TGTGCCATCACTCCGGACAGGGCAGTGGGCTGGAACACTGAAGCTTTCTTT
CAITPDRAVGWNTEAFF
>14|TRBD1|TRBV18|TRBJ2-1|few
TGTGCCAGCACGCCTACCCCCAGGGGGCATGAGCAGTTCTTC
CASTPTPRGHEQFF
>13|NA|TRBV21-1|TRBJ1-5|NA
TGTGCCATCCCGGGACAGCTAAATCAGCCCCAGCATTTT
CAIPGQLNQPQHF
>15|TRBD1|TRBV6-5|TRBJ2-5|few
TGTGCCAGCAGTTACGGGACAGGGGATCCAGAGACCCAGTACTTC
CASSYGTGDPETQYF
>11|NA|TRBV5-1|TRBJ2-5|few
TGCGCCAGCGGGACTCCGGAGACCCAGTACTTC
CASGTPETQYF
>14|TRBD2|TRBV11-2|TRBJ2-3|NA
TGTGCCAGCAGCTTGCGGGGGGTCACAGATACGCAGTATTTT
CASSLRGVTDTQYF
>16|TRBD1|TRBV4-3|TRBJ1-1|few
TGCGCCAGCAGCCAAGCGGGGGACAGGGTGAACACTGAAGCTTTCTTT
CASSQAGDRVNTEAFF
>13|NA|TRBV9|TRBJ2-3|NA
TGTGCCAGCAGCGTCGAGCTCACAGATACGCAGTATTTT
CASSVELTDTQYF
>15|NA|TRBV12-2|TRBJ2-7|few
TGTGCAAGTCGCTTCGAAGACAGGGGGCAGCGAGAGCAGTACTTC
CASRFEDRGQREQYF
>17|TRBD2|TRBV5-1|TRBJ2-7|NA
TGCGCCAGCAGCTTGGGCGGACTAGCGGATCTCTCCTACGAGCAGTACTTC
CASSLGGLADLSYEQYF
>14|NA|TRBV4-2|TRBJ2-5|NA
TGTGCCAGCAGCCAAGATCGCGGACAAGAGACCCAGTACTTC
CASSQDRGQETQYF
>14|TRBD1|TRBV15|TRBJ1-6|NA
TGTGCCACCAGCAGGGACAGGGATAATTCACCCCTCCACTTT
CATSRDRDNSPLHF
>14|TRBD1|TRBV2|TRBJ1-5|few
TGTGCCAGCACCGTAGACAGGGTGGGGCAGCCCCAGCATTTT
CASTVDRVGQPQHF
>14|NA|TRBV9|TRBJ2-2|few
TGTGCCAGCAGCGTATACAGGGGAGGCGGGGAGCTGTTTTTT
CASSVYRGGGELFF
>15|NA|TRBV6-6|TRBJ1-2|few
TGTGCCAGCACCCCCCCAGGGCGCTCTAACTATGGCTACACCTTC
CASTPPGRSNYGYTF
>15|TRBD1|TRBV4-2|TRBJ1-2|few
TGTGCCAGCAGCCAAGAAGGAGGAGGGGGCGGTGGCTACACCTTC
CASSQEGGGGGGYTF
>14|NA|TRBV4-3|TRBJ1-6|NA
TGCGCCAGCAGCCAACACAGGGAAGGTTCACCCCTCCACTTT
CASSQHREGSPLHF
>14|NA|TRBV19|TRBJ2-1|few
TGTGCCAGTAGTGCGATTCCAGGGGGGAATGAGCAGTTCTTC
CASSAIPGGNEQFF
>16|NA|TRBV5-6|TRBJ2-4|NA
TGTGCCAGCAGCTTCGGAGACTTTAAGTCCAAAAACATTCAGTACTTC
CASSFGDFKSKNIQYF
>15|NA|TRBV7-6|TRBJ2-5|NA
TGTGCCAGCAGCTCAGACTTGTACGGCGGAGAGACCCAGTACTTC
CASSSDLYGGETQYF
>15|NA|TRBV28|TRBJ2-1|few
TGTGCCAGCAGTTCTCCTACGAGCTCCTACAATGAGCAGTTCTTC
CASSSPTSSYNEQFF
>16|TRBD1|TRBV30|TRBJ2-5|NA
TGTGCCTGGAGTGTCCCAGGGACAGCCCGCCAAGAGACCCAGTACTTC
CAWSVPGTARQETQYF
>14|NA|TRBV5-1|TRBJ2-1|NA
TGCGCCAGCAGCCTTGGCGGGGCCTGGGATGAGCAGTTCTTC
CASSLGGAWDEQFF
>16|TRBD2|TRBV10-3|TRBJ2-5|few
TGTGCCATCAGTGCAACTAGCGGGGGATCGGAGGAGACCCAGTACTTC
CAISATSGGSEETQYF
>14|NA|TRBV6-5|TRBJ2-7|NA
TGTGCCAGCAGACGGGGAATCTTGTCCTACGAGCAGTACTTC
CASRRGILSYEQYF
>14|NA|TRBV5-1|TRBJ2-5|NA
TGCGCCAGCAGCTCCGGGACACCACAAGAGACCCAGTACTTC
CASSSGTPQETQYF
>14|TRBD2|TRBV7-9|TRBJ2-7|few
TGTGCCAGCAGCAGCCACCGGGAGGGACGAGAGCAGTACTTC
CASSSHREGREQYF
>13|NA|TRBV4-3|TRBJ1-1|few
TGCGCCAGCAGCCAAGTCACAGGGTTAGAAGCTTTCTTT
CASSQVTGLEAFF
>15|TRBD2|TRBV4-2|TRBJ2-1|few
TGTGCCAGCAGCTCCGGGACTAGTACTTACAATGAGCAGTTCTTC
CASSSGTSTYNEQFF
>14|TRBD2|TRBV2|TRBJ2-1|few
TGTGCCAGCGAAGTCCGGGGGGCCTACAATGAGCAGTTCTTC
CASEVRGAYNEQFF
>16|NA|TRBV4-2|TRBJ2-3|NA
TGTGCCAGCAGCCAAAATCCGGGACAAGACACAGATACGCAGTATTTT
CASSQNPGQDTDTQYF
>15|NA|TRBV2|TRBJ2-1|NA
TGTGCCAGCAGTGAAGGACTAGGGACAGACAATGAGCAGTTCTTC
CASSEGLGTDNEQFF
>16|NA|TRBV27|TRBJ2-5|few
TGTGCCAGCAGTTTAAGGCGTGGGGCGTTTGGGGAGACCCAGTACTTC
CASSLRRGAFGETQYF
>15|NA|TRBV28|TRBJ2-2|few
TGTGCCAGCAAACTGGGTGGGAGCGGGCCCGGGGAGCTGTTTTTT
CASKLGGSGPGELFF
>14|NA|TRBV11-2|TRBJ1-5|few
TGCGCCAGCAGCCGCGAGGCAGGGGCTCAGCCCCAGCATTTT
CASSREAGAQPQHF
>14|NA|TRBV19|TRBJ2-7|few
TGTGCCAGTAGTCCCAGGGGAAGCCACTACGAGCAGTACTTC
CASSPRGSHYEQYF
>16|TRBD1|TRBV4-1|TRBJ2-3|few
TGCGCCAGCAGCCACACGCCGGGACAGGTCGCAGATACGCAGTATTTT
CASSHTPGQVADTQYF
>17|TRBD1|TRBV19|TRBJ2-5|few
TGTGCCAGTAGTAGGAAGCCTGCCGGGACAGGGACGAAGACCCAGTACTTC
CASSRKPAGTGTKTQYF
>13|NA|TRBV7-9|TRBJ1-2|few
TGTGCCAGCAGCCGCACAGGTTCCTATGGCTACACCTTC
CASSRTGSYGYTF
>14|NA|TRBV6-6|TRBJ1-3|NA
TGTGCCAGCAGGTTACAGGTCTCTGGAAACACCATATATTTT
CASRLQVSGNTIYF
>15|NA|TRBV2|TRBJ1-1|NA
TGTGCCAGCAGTGAAGCGCGCGGGGGGAACACTGAAGCTTTCTTT
CASSEARGGNTEAFF
>12|NA|TRBV2|TRBJ1-2|NA
TGTGCCAGCCATTCTCTGGAGGTTGGCTACACCTTC
CASHSLEVGYTF
>14|NA|TRBV5-4|TRBJ2-3|few
TGTGCCAGCAGCCCGACTAGTGTAACAGATACGCAGTATTTT
CASSPTSVTDTQYF
>13|TRBD2|TRBV28|TRBJ2-5|few
TGTGCCAGCGTCGTCGCGGGGGGAGAGACCCAGTACTTC
CASVVAGGETQYF